One and the same sample provided the 27 T cell receptor beta chains below, sequenced in a study of beta chain features in type 1 diabetes. The entirety of the isolated RNA underwent reverse transcription, so expressed TCRB transcripts were sequenced. Some clones are missing from TCRdb's copy, which holds only in-frame ones; the method was immunoSEQ multiplex PCR. The sample carries hundreds of thousands of clones, roughly 31% recorded once. The sequenced sample consisted of naive CD4+ T cells from blood. These receptors were obtained from a man between 18 and 35 years old in good health.

The DNA for the CDR3 is TGTGCCTGGAGCCAGGGACGGGACTACGAGCAGTACTTC. It codes for CAWSQGRDYEQYF. The chain employs TRBV30 and TRBJ2-7; D is possibly TRBD1 or TRBD2 (5 bases each). Trimming removed 3 bases at V and 3 bases at J, with 12 bases between. The CDR3 is 13 residues long. The germline V gene has CDR1 GTSNPN and CDR2 SVGIG (reference sequence).

This clone was seen only a few times. The J gene is TRBJ2-2, the V gene TRBV18; the D gene is possibly TRBD1 (5 bases). V was cut by 1 base and J by 0 bases, with 9 bases left in between. This CDR3 contains 16 residues. Germline V lookup: CDR1 KGHSH, CDR2 LQKENI. The CDR3 DNA sequence: TGTGCCAGCTCACCACAGGGGTCAACGAACACCGGGGAGCTGTTTTTT. This sequence encodes CASSPQGSTNTGELFF.

The chain carries TRBV30 and TRBJ1-2; the D is unclear. V lost 2 bases to trimming and J lost 7 bases, with 11 bases between them. Per germline, CDR1 GTSNPN and CDR2 SVGIG (reference sequence). The CDR3 totals 12 residues. The CDR3 loop reads CAWSPNSAGYTF. CDR3 bases: TGTGCCTGGAGTCCCAACTCGGCTGGCTACACCTTC.

This rearrangement joins TRBV6-1 to TRBJ2-4; 11 nucleotides align to TRBD2. The CDR3 is 17 residues long. The ends lost 3 bases at V and 0 bases at J; junction bases unmatched: 4. Germline V gives CDR1 MNHNS, CDR2 SASEGT. The CDR3 DNA sequence: TGTGCCAGCAGTGATCCGGGACTAGCGGCAGCCAAAAACATTCAGTACTTC. As protein: CASSDPGLAAAKNIQYF.

This chain connects TRBV29-1 to TRBJ2-1; D is unresolved. Trimming shortened V by 2 bases and J by 5 bases, and 7 bases separated the two germline ends. CDR1 SQVTM and CDR2 ANQGSEA come from the germline V gene. The CDR3 has 12 amino acids. This CDR3 reads CSVESRNNEQFF. In DNA, the CDR3 is TGCAGCGTTGAATCCAGGAACAATGAGCAGTTCTTC.

This chain links TRBV9 with TRBJ2-3, with 9 bases aligning to TRBD1. Trimming took 3 bases from V and 4 from J; bases not matched to a gene: 6. Germline CDR1 is SGDLS and CDR2 is YYNGEE. This CDR3 has 15 amino acids. Written as DNA, the CDR3 is TGTGCCAGCAGCGGCCGGGACAGGGTGCCAGATACGCAGTATTTT. Translation: CASSGRDRVPDTQYF.

V usage is TRBV29-1 and J usage is TRBJ2-1; 8 positions agree with TRBD1. There are 13 residues in the CDR3. Germline loops: CDR1 SQVTM, CDR2 ANQGSEA. Trimming at V came to 7 bases and at J to 6 bases, leaving 8 bases not matched to a gene. CDR3 amino acids: CSAPGQAVNEQFF. The CDR3 coding sequence is TGCAGCGCCCCGGGACAGGCGGTCAATGAGCAGTTCTTC.

J is TRBJ2-3 and V is TRBV30; perhaps TRBD2 as D (5 bases). CDR1 GTSNPN and CDR2 SVGIG come from the germline V gene (reference sequence). This CDR3 spans 11 amino acids. V was shortened by 5 bases and J by 2 bases, with 5 bases between the two germline ends. In DNA form, the CDR3 reads TGTGCCTGGGGACTCACAGATACGCAGTATTTT. It codes for CAWGLTDTQYF.

This clone occurred a few times. The gene calls are TRBV25-1 and TRBJ2-5; no definite D call. V dropped 6 bases and J dropped 8 bases, with 10 bases sitting between them. There are 11 residues in the CDR3. Germline V gene lookup returns CDR1 MGHDK and CDR2 SYGVNS. The CDR3 DNA reads TGTGCCAGCAGCCTGGGTGGTACCCAGTACTTC. Translation gives CASSLGGTQYF.

The chain uses TRBV5-6 and TRBJ2-7; a possible D gene is TRBD1 (6 bases). CDR3 length: 16 residues. V dropped 0 bases and J dropped 4 bases, with 17 bases sitting between them. Germline V CDR1 and CDR2: SGHDT, YYEEEE. Written as DNA, the CDR3 is TGTGCCAGCAGCTTGGCCCGACAGGAGATGGAATACGAGCAGTACTTC. Translating gives CASSLARQEMEYEQYF.

The rearrangement uses TRBV18 and TRBJ2-1, with TRBD1 identical over 7 bases. CDR1 and CDR2 from the germline V gene are KGHSH and LQKENI. CDR3 size: 14 residues. Trimming at V came to 2 bases and at J to 3 bases, leaving 1 base not matched to a gene. CDR3 loop: CASSPGQVYNEQFF. The CDR3 nucleotides are TGTGCCAGCTCACCAGGACAGGTCTACAATGAGCAGTTCTTC.

This clone has more than one count but fewer than ten. The chain employs TRBV4-2 and TRBJ2-5, with TRBD2 matching over 14 bases. With 4 bases clipped from V and 3 bases from J, the junction kept 10 bases outside the gene matches. The CDR3 loop spans 18 amino acids. CDR1 and CDR2 from the germline V gene are LGHNA and YNFKEQ. The CDR3 protein is CASSRGTGTSGREETQYF. The DNA for the CDR3 is TGTGCCAGCAGCCGGGGGACTGGGACTAGCGGGAGAGAAGAGACCCAGTACTTC.

This clone was seen a handful of times. The V call is TRBV4-1, the J call TRBJ2-3, with 10 bases that match TRBD1. Germline V gene data show CDR1 as MGHRA and CDR2 as YSYEKL. The CDR3 runs 17 residues. V lost 5 bases and J lost 1; bases outside the gene matches: 9. The CDR3 nucleotides are TGCGCCAGCAGCAACCTTGCCGGGACAGGGGGCACAGATACGCAGTATTTT. Its protein product is CASSNLAGTGGTDTQYF.

The table lists this clone with a few counts. The chain has TRBV4-2 and TRBJ1-1; D is ambiguous. The CDR3 has 11 residues. The germline CDR1 and CDR2 sequences are LGHNA and YNFKEQ. Trimming cost V 3 bases and J 6 bases, with 5 bases left between them. CDR3: CASSQRAEAFF. CDR3 bases: TGTGCCAGCAGCCAGCGTGCTGAAGCTTTCTTT.

This clone was found a few times. V and J are TRBV7-2 and TRBJ2-5; D could derive from TRBD1 or TRBD2 (5 bases each). The CDR3 consists of 13 residues. Germline V lookup: CDR1 SGHTA, CDR2 FQGNSA. The germline V and J ends were trimmed by 2 bases and 6 bases, with 10 bases remaining between them. DNA of the CDR3: TGTGCCAGCAGCTTATCACGGGGCCAGACCCAGTACTTC. It encodes CASSLSRGQTQYF.

The V gene is TRBV4-3, the J gene TRBJ2-7; D gene uncertain. The V and J ends lost 4 bases and 3 bases respectively, with 4 bases between them. This CDR3 spans 11 amino acids. Germline V gives CDR1 LGHNA, CDR2 YSLEER. The CDR3 spells CASSLGYEQYF. Written as DNA, the CDR3 is TGCGCCAGCAGCCTCGGCTACGAGCAGTACTTC.

The chain links TRBV29-1 to TRBJ2-3, with 7 nucleotides matching TRBD2. The germline CDR1 and CDR2 sequences are SQVTM and ANQGSEA. This CDR3 contains 14 residues. V dropped 4 bases and J dropped 6; count of bases not matched to a gene: 10. CDR3 in DNA: TGCAGCGTTGGGACTAGGGCGCGTGCGGATACGCAGTATTTT. Translation gives CSVGTRARADTQYF.

This rearrangement joins TRBV5-1 to TRBJ1-5; D uncertain. Germline loops: CDR1 SGHRS, CDR2 YFSETQ. CDR3 length: 14 residues. The ends were cut back, 4 bases at V and 9 bases at J, with 17 bases in the middle. CDR3: CASSKEAGMSPQHF. CDR3 bases: TGCGCCAGCAGCAAGGAGGCCGGGATGTCGCCCCAGCATTTT.

This clone was observed a few times. This chain links TRBV5-1 with TRBJ2-4, with 10 nucleotides matching TRBD1. Germline lookup yields CDR1 SGHRS and CDR2 YFSETQ. V dropped 4 bases and J dropped 5; count of bases not matched to a gene: 3. CDR3 length: 14 amino acids. In DNA, the CDR3 is TGCGCCAGCAGCCCTGGACAGGGGGAAAACATTCAGTACTTC. Amino acids: CASSPGQGENIQYF.

The rearrangement links TRBV11-2 to TRBJ2-1; D is unresolved. V was trimmed by 1 base and J by 6 bases, leaving 16 bases between them. The CDR3 length is 16 residues. CDR1 and CDR2 from the germline V gene are SGHAT and FQNNGV. CDR3 region: CASSLAPKLRRNEQFF. CDR3 coding DNA: TGTGCCAGCAGCTTAGCCCCTAAGTTGCGTCGCAATGAGCAGTTCTTC.

The chain joins TRBV7-8 to TRBJ2-1; perhaps TRBD2 as D (5 bases). The CDR3 totals 14 residues. V was trimmed by 10 bases and J by 7 bases, leaving 20 bases between them. In germline, CDR1 is SGHVS, CDR2 FQNEAQ. CDR3 nucleotides: TGTGCCACCTACGCTCGGGGTTTAGGGAATGAGCAGTTCTTC. Translating gives CATYARGLGNEQFF. Combining the CDR3 with reference TRBV7-8 and TRBJ2-1 gives the whole variable domain GAGVSQSPRYKVAKRGQDVALRCDPISGHVSLFWYQQALGQGPEFLTYFQNEAQLDKSGLPSDRFFAERPEGSVSTLKIQRTQQEDSAVYLCATYARGLGNEQFFGPGTRLTVL.

The chain carries TRBV9 and TRBJ2-1, with 10 bases identical to TRBD2. CDR3 size: 14 residues. V gave up 6 bases and J gave up 8 bases; unmatched junction bases: 8. Germline V lookup: CDR1 SGDLS, CDR2 YYNGEE. For the CDR3, the DNA is TGTGCCAGCACCGAACAGCTAGCGGGGGATGAGCAGTTCTTC. This encodes CASTEQLAGDEQFF.

This clone was recorded a few times. The chain links TRBV14 to TRBJ1-5; D unresolved. CDR3 length equals 16 residues. CDR1 SGHDN and CDR2 FVKESK come from the germline V gene. V was cut by 1 base and J by 0 bases, with 10 bases left in between. The DNA for the CDR3 is TGTGCCAGCAGCCAAGGCGGAGGTTTTAGCAATCAGCCCCAGCATTTT. Translated, it gives CASSQGGGFSNQPQHF.

The genes are TRBV7-2 and TRBJ2-7; 7 bases fit TRBD1. Unmatched junction bases numbered 7, after V lost 5 bases and J lost 0 bases. CDR3 length equals 15 residues. Germline V gene lookup returns CDR1 SGHTA and CDR2 FQGNSA. CDR3 DNA sequence: TGTGCCAGCAGCATCGGACAGGCTAGCTCCTACGAGCAGTACTTC. Encoded protein: CASSIGQASSYEQYF.

There are a few counts of this clone. In the same sample, other DNA sequences code for this CDR3. This chain joins TRBV5-1 and TRBJ1-2, with D perhaps matching TRBD1 (5 bases). This CDR3 has 13 amino acids. V was pared by 0 bases and J by 2 bases, with 5 bases between. Germline lookup yields CDR1 SGHRS and CDR2 YFSETQ. Here the CDR3 reads CASSLGQNYGYTF. As DNA, the CDR3 is TGCGCCAGCAGCTTGGGACAGAACTATGGCTACACCTTC.

In this sample, this clone turned up a few times. This chain connects TRBV7-2 to TRBJ2-7, with 10 bases fitting TRBD1. The V and J ends lost 5 bases and 3 bases, in that order; junction bases with no gene match: 7. The CDR3 length is 15 residues. The germline CDR1 and CDR2 sequences are SGHTA and FQGNSA. The CDR3 protein is CASSIGGQGYYEQYF. DNA for the CDR3: TGTGCCAGCAGCATCGGGGGACAGGGGTACTACGAGCAGTACTTC.

This clone has just a few counts. This chain joins TRBV9 and TRBJ2-7; 8 nucleotides align to TRBD2. This CDR3 has 14 residues. Germline loops: CDR1 SGDLS, CDR2 YYNGEE. J was trimmed by 5 bases and V by 0 bases; bases with no gene match: 4. The CDR3 nucleotides are TGTGCCAGCAGCGTAGCGGGAGGGGGTAACGAGCAGTACTTC. Protein product: CASSVAGGGNEQYF.